This TCR beta chain is drawn from a study of identical twins. This clonotype was observed many times. The authors used template switching to add a universal primer site and gave cDNA unique molecular identifiers. Using its own MiXCR run on the 5' RACE reads, TCRdb lists one record per CDR3 protein. The data hold roughly 220,000 distinct CDR3 sequences, with 6.5% to 8% observed a single time. Every donor was a healthy Caucasian. Germline-derived CDR1 and CDR2 are SNHLY and FYNNEI. V was clipped by 0 bases and J by 2 bases, with 20 bases between them. CDR3 length equals 18 residues. The same specimen was also included in a second study, on T cells expressing NK-cell markers. In that study: TCR beta repertoires came from sorted CD3+CD56+NKG2C+, CD3+CD56+NKG2C- and CD3+CD56-NKG2C+ T cells. Sorting was restricted to alpha-beta TCR T cells by an anti-gamma-delta TCR antibody in several experiments.

The sequenced sample consisted of CD8+ T cells sorted from blood. The V and J genes are TRBV2 and TRBJ2-7; D may be TRBD1 (6 bases). This receptor was taken from a woman younger than 30 in good health. CDR3 sequence (DNA): TGTGCCAGCAGTGAAGCGCGCGACTCAGGGACAACACCCTACGAGCAGTACTTC. Translating it yields CASSEARDSGTTPYEQYF. The whole variable domain, filled in from reference TRBV2 and TRBJ2-7, reads EPEVTQTPSHQVTQMGQEVILRCVPISNHLYFYWYRQILGQKVEFLVSFYNNEISEKSEIFDDQFSVERPDGSNFTLKIRSTKLEDSAMYFCASSEARDSGTTPYEQYFGPGTRLTVT.